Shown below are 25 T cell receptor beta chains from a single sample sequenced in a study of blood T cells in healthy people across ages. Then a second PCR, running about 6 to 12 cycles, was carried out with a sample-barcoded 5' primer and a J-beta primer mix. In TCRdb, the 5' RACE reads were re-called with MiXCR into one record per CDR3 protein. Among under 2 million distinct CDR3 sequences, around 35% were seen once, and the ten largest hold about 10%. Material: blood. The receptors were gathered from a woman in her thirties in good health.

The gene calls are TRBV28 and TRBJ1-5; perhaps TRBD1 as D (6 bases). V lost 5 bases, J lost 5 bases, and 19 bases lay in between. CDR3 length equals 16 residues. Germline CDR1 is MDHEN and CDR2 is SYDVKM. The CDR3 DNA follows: TGTGCCAGCAGTAAAAGAACAGGGATAGTGGATCAGCCCCAGCATTTT. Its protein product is CASSKRTGIVDQPQHF.

The CDR3 spells CASSRWAGGSLSTGELFF. The DNA for the CDR3 is TGTGCCAGCAGCCGCTGGGCGGGGGGTAGTCTGTCCACCGGGGAGCTGTTTTTT. This chain uses TRBV12-3 or TRBV12-4 with TRBJ2-2, with TRBD2 matching over 8 bases. Trimming cost V 6 bases and J 4 bases; bases outside gene matches: 16. The CDR3 sequence is 18 residues long.

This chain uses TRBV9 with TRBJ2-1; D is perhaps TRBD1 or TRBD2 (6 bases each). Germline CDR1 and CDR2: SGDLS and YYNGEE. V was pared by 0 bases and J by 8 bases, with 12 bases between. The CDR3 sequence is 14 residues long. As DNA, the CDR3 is TGTGCCAGCAGCGTAGCGGGGGCACGGGATGAGCAGTTCTTC. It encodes CASSVAGARDEQFF.

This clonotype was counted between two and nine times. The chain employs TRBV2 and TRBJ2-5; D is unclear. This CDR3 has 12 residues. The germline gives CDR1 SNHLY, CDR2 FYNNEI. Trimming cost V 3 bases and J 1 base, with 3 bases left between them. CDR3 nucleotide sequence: TGTGCCAGCAGTGAGTTCCAAGAGACCCAGTACTTC. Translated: CASSEFQETQYF.

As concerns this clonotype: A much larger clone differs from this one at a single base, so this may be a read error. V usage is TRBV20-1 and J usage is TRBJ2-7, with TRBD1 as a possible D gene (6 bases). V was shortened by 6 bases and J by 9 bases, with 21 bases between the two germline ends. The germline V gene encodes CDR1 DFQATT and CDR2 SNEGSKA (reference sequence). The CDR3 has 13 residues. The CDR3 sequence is CSAPQGKTGGQYF. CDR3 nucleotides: TGCAGTGCACCACAGGGAAAGACGGGTGGGCAGTACTTC.

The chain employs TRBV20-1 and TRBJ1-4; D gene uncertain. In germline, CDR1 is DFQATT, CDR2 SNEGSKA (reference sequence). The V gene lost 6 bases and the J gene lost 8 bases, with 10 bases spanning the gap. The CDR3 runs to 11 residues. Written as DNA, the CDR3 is TGCAGTGCGTATGATCCGGAAAAACTGTTTTTT. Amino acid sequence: CSAYDPEKLFF.

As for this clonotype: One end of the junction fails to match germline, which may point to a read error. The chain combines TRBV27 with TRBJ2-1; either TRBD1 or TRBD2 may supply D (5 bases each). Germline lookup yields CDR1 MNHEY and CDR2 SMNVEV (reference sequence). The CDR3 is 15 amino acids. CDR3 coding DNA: TGTGCCAACAGTACCCCGGGACGGATTGACAATGAGCGGTTCTTC. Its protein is CANSTPGRIDNERFF.

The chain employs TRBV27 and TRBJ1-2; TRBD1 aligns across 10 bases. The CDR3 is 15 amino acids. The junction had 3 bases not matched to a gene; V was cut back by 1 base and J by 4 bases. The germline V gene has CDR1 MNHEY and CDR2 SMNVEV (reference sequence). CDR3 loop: CASSLFRTGGYGYTF. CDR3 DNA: TGTGCCAGCAGTTTATTCAGGACAGGGGGCTATGGCTACACCTTC.

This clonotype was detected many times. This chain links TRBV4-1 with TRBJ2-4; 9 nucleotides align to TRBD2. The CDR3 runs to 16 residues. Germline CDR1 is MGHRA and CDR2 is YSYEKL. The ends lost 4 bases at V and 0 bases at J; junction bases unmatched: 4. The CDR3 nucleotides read TGCGCCAGCAGCCCAGATAGCGGGAGAGCCAAAAACATTCAGTACTTC. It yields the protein CASSPDSGRAKNIQYF.

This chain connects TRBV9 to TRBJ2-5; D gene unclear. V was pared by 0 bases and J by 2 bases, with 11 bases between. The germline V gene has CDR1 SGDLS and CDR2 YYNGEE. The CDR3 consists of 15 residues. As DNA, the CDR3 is TGTGCCAGCAGCGTAGCGACCCAGAGTCAAGAGACCCAGTACTTC. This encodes CASSVATQSQETQYF.

The DNA of the CDR3 is TGTGCCAGCAGCTTAAAGGGACAGGGAATTTCTGGGGCCAACGTCCTGACTTTC. Encoded protein: CASSLKGQGISGANVLTF. The chain employs TRBV11-3 and TRBJ2-6, with 9 bases lining up with TRBD1. The J segment lost 1 base and the V segment lost 2 bases, leaving 6 bases of the junction unmatched. The germline CDR1 and CDR2 sequences are SGHNT and YENEEA. CDR3 size: 18 residues.

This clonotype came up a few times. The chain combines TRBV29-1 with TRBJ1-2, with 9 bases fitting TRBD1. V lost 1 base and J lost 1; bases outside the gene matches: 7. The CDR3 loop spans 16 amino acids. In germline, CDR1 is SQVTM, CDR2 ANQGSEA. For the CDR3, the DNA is TGCAGCGTTGAAGCGGGACAGGGAGGTTTTAACTATGGCTACACCTTC. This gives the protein CSVEAGQGGFNYGYTF.

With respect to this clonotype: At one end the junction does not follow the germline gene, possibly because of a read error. The CDR3 DNA reads as TGTGCCGGCAGTTTCACCGAAAAGAACGAGCAGTACTTC. Its translation is CAGSFTEKNEQYF. The chain couples TRBV6-6 to TRBJ2-5, with D uncertain. Matching the DNA end better, TRBJ2-7 makes the J call doubtful. The CDR3 covers 13 residues. Germline V CDR1 and CDR2: MNHNY, SVGAGI (reference sequence).

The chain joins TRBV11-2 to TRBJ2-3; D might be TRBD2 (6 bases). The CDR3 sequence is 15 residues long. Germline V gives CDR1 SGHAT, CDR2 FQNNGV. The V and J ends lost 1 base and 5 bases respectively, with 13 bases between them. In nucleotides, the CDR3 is TGTGCCAGCAGCTTAGTGGGACTGGGTGTAGATACGCAGTATTTT. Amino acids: CASSLVGLGVDTQYF.

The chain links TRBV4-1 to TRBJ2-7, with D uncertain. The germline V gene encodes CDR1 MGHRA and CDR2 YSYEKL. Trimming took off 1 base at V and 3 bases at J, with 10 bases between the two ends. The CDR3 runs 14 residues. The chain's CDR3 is CASSQGPGIYEQYF. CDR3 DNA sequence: TGCGCCAGCAGCCAAGGACCGGGTATCTACGAGCAGTACTTC.

The CDR3: CASSLAQTYKGYTF. The CDR3 region has the DNA TGTGCCAGCAGCTTAGCGCAGACATATAAAGGCTACACCTTC. V and J are TRBV7-8 and TRBJ1-2; D unclear. V gave up 0 bases and J gave up 8 bases, with 13 bases separating them. Germline lookup yields CDR1 SGHVS and CDR2 FQNEAQ. This CDR3 comprises 14 residues.

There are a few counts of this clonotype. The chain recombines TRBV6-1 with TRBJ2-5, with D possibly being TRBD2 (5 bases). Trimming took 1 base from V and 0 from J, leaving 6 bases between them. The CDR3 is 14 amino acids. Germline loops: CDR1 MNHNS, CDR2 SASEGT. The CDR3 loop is CASSEERYQETQYF. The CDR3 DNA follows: TGTGCCAGCAGTGAAGAGCGGTACCAAGAGACCCAGTACTTC.

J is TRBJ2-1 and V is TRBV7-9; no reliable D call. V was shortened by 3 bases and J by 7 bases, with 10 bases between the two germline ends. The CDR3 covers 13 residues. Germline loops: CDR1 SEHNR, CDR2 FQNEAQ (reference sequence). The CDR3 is CASSFRVGNEQFF. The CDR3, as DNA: TGTGCCAGCAGCTTCCGGGTTGGAAATGAGCAGTTCTTC.

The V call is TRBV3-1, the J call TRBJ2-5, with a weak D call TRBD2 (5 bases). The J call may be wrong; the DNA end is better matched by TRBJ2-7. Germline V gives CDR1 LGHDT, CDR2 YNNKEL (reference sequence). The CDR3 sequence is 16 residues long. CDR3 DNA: TGTGCCAGCAGCCAAGATCGGGGAGCCTTAGGGCACGAGCAGTACTTC. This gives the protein CASSQDRGALGHEQYF.

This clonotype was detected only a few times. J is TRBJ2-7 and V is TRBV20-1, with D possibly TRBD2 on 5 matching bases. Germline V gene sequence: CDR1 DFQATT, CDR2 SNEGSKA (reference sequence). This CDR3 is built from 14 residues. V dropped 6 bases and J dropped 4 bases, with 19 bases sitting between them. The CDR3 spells CSATRRGSGYEQYF. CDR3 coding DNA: TGCAGTGCCACGCGCAGAGGATCGGGGTACGAGCAGTACTTC.

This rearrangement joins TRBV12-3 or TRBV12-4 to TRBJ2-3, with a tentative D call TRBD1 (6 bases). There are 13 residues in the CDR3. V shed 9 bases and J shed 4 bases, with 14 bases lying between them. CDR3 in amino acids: CASHVGGPDTQYF. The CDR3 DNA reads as TGTGCCAGTCACGTTGGGGGCCCAGATACGCAGTATTTT.

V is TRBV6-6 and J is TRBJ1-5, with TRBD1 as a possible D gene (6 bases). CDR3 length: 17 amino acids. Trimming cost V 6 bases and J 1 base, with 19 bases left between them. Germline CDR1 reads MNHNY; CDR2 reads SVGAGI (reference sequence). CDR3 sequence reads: CASSPGRGDSSNQPQHF. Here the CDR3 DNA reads TGTGCCAGCAGCCCAGGCAGGGGAGACTCCAGCAATCAGCCCCAGCATTTT.

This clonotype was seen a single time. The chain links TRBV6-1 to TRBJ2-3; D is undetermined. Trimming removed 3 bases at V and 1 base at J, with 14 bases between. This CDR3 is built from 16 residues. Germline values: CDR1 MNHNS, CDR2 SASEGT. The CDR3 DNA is TGTGCCAGCAGTGACCACAGAGGCTCGGGCACAGATACGCAGTATTTT. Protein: CASSDHRGSGTDTQYF.

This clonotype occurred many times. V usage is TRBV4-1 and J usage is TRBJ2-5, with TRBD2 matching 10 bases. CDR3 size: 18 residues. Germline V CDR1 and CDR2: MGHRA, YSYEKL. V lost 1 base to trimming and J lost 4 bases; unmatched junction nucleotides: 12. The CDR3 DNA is TGCGCCAGCAGCCAAGTTGCCGCTAGCGGGAGTGGAGGAGAGACCCAGTACTTC. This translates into CASSQVAASGSGGETQYF.

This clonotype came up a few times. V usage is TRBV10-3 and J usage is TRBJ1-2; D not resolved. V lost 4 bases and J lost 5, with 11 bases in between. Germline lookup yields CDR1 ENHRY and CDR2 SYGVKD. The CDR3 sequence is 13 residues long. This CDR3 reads CAISGGQIYGYTF. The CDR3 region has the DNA TGTGCCATCAGTGGGGGTCAGATATATGGCTACACCTTC.